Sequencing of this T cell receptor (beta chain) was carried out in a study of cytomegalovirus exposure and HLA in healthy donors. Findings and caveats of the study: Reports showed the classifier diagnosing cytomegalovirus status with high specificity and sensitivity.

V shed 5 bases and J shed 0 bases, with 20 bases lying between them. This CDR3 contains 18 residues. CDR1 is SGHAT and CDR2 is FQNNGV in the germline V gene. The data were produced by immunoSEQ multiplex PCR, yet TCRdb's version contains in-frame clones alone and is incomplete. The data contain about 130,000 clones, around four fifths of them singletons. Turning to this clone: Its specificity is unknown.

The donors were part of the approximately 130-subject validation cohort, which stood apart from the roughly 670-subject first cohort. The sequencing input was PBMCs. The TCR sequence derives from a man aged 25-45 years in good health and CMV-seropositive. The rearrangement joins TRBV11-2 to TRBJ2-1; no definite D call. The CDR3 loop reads CASSHQFGSESSYNEQFF. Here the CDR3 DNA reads TGTGCCAGCAGCCACCAATTCGGTTCGGAGAGCTCCTACAATGAGCAGTTCTTC.